The source of this TCR beta chain is a study of blood T cell repertoires in COVID-19. For the study at large: The United States, Italy and Spain provided the acute and convalescent COVID-19 samples. The cDNA or gDNA used as material had been derived from T cells, B-cell-depleted T cells, or PBMCs.

Original analysis: Using reference gene primer amplification, nucleated cell counts were estimated. Using immunoSEQ multiplex PCR, the repertoire was profiled, and TCRdb retains in-frame clones only, with some absent. That table is the source of V, J and clone size, and D and trimming were worked out from the DNA. The table includes about 210,000 clones, around four fifths detected once. The specimen was peripheral blood. The TCR sequence derives from a woman between 65 and 79 years old with COVID-19, enrolled during active disease.

The CDR3 spells CASSLTDRGGYTF. The CDR3, as DNA: TGTGCCAGCAGCTTGACGGACAGGGGTGGCTACACCTTC. This chain links TRBV5-4 with TRBJ1-2, with 9 nucleotides matching TRBD1. Germline CDR1 and CDR2: SGHNT and YYREEE (reference sequence). The CDR3 has 13 residues. The trim removed 1 base at V and 7 bases at J, leaving 2 bases unmatched.